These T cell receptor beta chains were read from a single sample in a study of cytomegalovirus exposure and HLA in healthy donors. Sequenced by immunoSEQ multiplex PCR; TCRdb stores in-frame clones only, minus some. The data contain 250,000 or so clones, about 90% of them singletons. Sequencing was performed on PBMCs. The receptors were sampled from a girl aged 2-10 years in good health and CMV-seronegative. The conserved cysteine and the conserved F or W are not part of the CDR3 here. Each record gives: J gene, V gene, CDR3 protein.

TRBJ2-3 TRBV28 ASSLSSFTDTQY
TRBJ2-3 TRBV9 ASSVDTHTDTQY
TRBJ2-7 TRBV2 ASSASGSTYEQY
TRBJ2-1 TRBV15 ATSRVGDEQF
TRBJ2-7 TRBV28 ASSYQGPSYEQY
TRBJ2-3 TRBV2 ASNRAGLDVDTQY
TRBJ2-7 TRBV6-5 ASSFRGEQY
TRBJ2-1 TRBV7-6 ASSLGLPGEGEQF
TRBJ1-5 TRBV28 ASNIPGQFNQPQH
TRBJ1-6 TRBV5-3 ARSLWGVHNSPLH
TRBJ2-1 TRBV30 AWSSAAADRAPNEQF
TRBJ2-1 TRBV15 ATSFRDRGTEQF
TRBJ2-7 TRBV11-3 ASSSFGQAYEQY
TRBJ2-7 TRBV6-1 ASGTGDLYEQY
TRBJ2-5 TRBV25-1 ASSELGWDRGHQETQY
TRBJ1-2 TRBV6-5 ASMGQGGGYT
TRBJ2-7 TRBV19 ASSSRTGNYEQY
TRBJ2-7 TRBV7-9 ASSLAKGLAGGRTYEQY
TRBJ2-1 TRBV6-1 ASSPNYEQF
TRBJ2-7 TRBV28 ASSSRTWERYEQY
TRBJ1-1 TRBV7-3 ASSTLPGGFTEAF
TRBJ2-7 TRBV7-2 ASSLAGGLAGSSH
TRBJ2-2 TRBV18 ASSPSGGRIGTGELF
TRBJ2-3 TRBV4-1 ASSQVKGATDTQY
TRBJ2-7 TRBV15 ATSRDSGGHEQY
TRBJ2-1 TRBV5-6 ASSLSGEPYNEQF
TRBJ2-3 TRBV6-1 ASGGGGLVTDTQY
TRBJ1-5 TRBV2 ASSFPLSRGEEAAYSNQPQH
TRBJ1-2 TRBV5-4 ASSLAGTGYGYT
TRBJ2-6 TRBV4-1 ASSQKMGDRGSFGANVLT
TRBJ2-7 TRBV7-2 ASSLSYYEQY
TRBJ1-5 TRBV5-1 ASSAAGGGGQPQH
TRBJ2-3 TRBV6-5 ASSYPGGDTQY
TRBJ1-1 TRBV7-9 ASSCERQGCEAF
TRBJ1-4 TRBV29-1 SVPMRDRGRWGLLFREKLF
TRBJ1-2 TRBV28 ASSRSLRGSEGYT
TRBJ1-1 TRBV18 ASSLQGNTEAF
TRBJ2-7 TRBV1 TSSHPLVLAPTRAEQY
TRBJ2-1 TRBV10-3 AAEGTGGGNEQF
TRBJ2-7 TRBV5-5 ASSKGAPSYEQY
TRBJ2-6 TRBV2 ASRITGSRANVLT
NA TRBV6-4 ASPFQGAYEQY
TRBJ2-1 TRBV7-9 AILRTSGIVGEQF
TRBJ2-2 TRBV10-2 ASSENWGQGTGELF
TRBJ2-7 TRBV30 AWSVNSYEQY
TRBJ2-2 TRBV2 ASTDRGLKTGELF
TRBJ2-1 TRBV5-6 ASSLIVIAPSNEQF
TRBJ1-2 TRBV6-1 ASSEDGQIVYGYT
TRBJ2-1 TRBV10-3 AIIEREYSYNEQF
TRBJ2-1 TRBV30 AWSVGVLGSYNEQF
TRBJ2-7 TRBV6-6 ASSQGLAGVIDEQY
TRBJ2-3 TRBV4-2 ASSHVPDTQY